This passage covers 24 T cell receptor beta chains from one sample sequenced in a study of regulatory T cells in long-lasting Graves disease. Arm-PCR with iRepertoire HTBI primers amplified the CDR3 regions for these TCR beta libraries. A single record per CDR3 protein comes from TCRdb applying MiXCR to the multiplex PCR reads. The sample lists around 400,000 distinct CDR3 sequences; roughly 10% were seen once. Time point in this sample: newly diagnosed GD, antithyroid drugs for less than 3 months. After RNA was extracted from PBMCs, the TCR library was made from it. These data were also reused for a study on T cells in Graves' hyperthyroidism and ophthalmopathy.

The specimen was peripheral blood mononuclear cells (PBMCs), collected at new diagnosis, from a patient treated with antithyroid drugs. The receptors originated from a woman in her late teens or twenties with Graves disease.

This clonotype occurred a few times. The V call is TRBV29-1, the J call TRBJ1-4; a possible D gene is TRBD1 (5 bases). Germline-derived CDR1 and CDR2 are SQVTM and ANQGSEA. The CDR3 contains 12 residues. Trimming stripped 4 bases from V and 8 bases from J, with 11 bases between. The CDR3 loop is CSVGWDFEKLFF. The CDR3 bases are TGCAGCGTTGGATGGGACTTCGAAAAACTGTTTTTT.

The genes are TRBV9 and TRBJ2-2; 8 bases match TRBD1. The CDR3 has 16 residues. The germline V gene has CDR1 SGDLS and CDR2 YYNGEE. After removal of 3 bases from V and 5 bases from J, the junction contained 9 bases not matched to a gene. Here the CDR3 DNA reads TGTGCCAGCAGCGGATCAAGGGACAGGCCGACCGGGGAGCTGTTTTTT. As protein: CASSGSRDRPTGELFF.

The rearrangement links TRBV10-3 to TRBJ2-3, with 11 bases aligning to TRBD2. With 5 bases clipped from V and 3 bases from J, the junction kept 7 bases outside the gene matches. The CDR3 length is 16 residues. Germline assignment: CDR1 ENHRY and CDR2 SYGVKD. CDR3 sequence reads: CAISRGVAGGTDTQYF. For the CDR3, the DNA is TGTGCCATCAGTCGCGGGGTAGCGGGAGGGACAGATACGCAGTATTTT.

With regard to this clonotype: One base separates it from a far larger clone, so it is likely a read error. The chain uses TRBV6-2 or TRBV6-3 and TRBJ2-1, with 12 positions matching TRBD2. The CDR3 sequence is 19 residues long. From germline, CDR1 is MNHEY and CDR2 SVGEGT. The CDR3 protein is CAISESGASGRASYNEQFF. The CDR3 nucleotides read TGTGCCATCAGTGAGTCGGGGGCTAGCGGGAGGGCCTCCTACAATGAGCAGTTCTTC.

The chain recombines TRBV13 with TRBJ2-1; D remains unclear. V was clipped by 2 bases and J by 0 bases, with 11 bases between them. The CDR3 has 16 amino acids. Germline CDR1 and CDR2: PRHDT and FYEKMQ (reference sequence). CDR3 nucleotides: TGTGCCAGCAGCTTATTACCCCCGAGCTCCTACAATGAGCAGTTCTTC. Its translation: CASSLLPPSSYNEQFF. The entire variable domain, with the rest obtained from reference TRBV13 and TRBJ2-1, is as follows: AAGVIQSPRHLIKEKRETATLKCYPIPRHDTVYWYQQGPGQDPQFLISFYEKMQSDKGSIPDRFSAQQFSDYHSELNMSSLELGDSALYFCASSLLPPSSYNEQFFGPGTRLTVL.

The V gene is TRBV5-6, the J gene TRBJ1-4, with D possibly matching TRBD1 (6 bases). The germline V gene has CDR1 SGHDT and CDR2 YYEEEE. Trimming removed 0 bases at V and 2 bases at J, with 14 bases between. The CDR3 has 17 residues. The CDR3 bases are TGTGCCAGCAGCTTGGCAGGGGTAAGGGCGACTAATGAAAAACTGTTTTTT. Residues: CASSLAGVRATNEKLFF.

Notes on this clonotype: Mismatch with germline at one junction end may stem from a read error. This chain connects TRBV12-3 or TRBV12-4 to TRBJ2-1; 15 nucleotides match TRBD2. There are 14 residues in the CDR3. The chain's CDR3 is CASSSRTSGRADNF. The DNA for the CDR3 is TGTGCCAGCAGTTCTCGGACTAGCGGGAGGGCCGACAACTTC.

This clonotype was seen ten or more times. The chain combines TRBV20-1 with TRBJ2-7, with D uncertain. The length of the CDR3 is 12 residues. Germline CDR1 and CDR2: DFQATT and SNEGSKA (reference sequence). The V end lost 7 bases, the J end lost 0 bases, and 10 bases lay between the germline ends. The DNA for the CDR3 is TGCAGTGGGATGGGGAACTCCTACGAGCAGTACTTC. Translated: CSGMGNSYEQYF.

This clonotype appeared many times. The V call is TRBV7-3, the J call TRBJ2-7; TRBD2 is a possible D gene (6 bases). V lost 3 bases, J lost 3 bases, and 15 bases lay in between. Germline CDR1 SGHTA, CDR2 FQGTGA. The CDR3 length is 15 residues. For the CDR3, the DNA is TGTGCCAGCAGCTTCTATCCCGGGACTGACTACGAGCAGTACTTC. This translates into CASSFYPGTDYEQYF.

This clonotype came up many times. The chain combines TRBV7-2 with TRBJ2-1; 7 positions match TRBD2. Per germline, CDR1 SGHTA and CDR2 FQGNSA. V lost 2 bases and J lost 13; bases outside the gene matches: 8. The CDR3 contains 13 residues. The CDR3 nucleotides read TGTGCCAGCAGCTTACTCTACCCGGGGGGTCAGTTCTTC. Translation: CASSLLYPGGQFF.

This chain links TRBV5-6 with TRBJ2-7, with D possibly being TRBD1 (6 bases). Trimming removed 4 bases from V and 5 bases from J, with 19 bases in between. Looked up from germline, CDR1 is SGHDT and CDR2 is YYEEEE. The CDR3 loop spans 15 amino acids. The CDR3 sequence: CASSQPGQWGNEQYF. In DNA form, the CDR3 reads TGTGCCAGCAGCCAGCCCGGACAGTGGGGCAACGAGCAGTACTTC.

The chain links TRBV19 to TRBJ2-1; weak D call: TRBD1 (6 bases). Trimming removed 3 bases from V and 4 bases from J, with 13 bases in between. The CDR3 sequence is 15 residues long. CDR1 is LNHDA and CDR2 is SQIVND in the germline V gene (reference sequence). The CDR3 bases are TGTGCCAGTAGTATGGTAGGGGGAGATTACAATGAGCAGTTCTTC. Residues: CASSMVGGDYNEQFF.

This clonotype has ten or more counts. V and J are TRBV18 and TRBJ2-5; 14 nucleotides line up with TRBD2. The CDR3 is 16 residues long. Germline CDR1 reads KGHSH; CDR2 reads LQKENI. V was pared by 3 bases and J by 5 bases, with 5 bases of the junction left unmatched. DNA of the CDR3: TGTGCCAGCTCACCGGGACTAGCGGGAGATGGGGAGACCCAGTACTTC. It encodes CASSPGLAGDGETQYF.

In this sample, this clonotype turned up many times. The CDR3 reads CASSVGGPHSDTQYF. DNA of the CDR3: TGTGCCAGCAGCGTAGGGGGACCCCATTCAGATACGCAGTATTTT. The V gene is TRBV9, the J gene TRBJ2-3; D possibly uses TRBD1 or TRBD2 (5 bases each). This CDR3 has 15 residues. Germline values: CDR1 SGDLS, CDR2 YYNGEE. Between the trimmed V and J ends, which lost 0 bases and 4 bases, there was a span of 12 bases.

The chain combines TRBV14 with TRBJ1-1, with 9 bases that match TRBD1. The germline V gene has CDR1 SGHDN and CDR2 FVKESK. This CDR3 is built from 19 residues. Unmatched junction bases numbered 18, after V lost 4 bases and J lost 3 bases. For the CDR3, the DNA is TGTGCCAGCAGCCGTGCAAATTCAACAGGGGGCGCCGAGGACACTGAAGCTTTCTTT. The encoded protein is CASSRANSTGGAEDTEAFF.

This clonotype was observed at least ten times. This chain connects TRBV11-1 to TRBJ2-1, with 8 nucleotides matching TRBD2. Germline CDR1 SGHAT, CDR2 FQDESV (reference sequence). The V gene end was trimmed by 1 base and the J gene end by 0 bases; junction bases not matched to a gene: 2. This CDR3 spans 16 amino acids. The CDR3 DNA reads TGTGCCAGCAGCTTAGGAGCGGGAGTCTCCTACAATGAGCAGTTCTTC. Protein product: CASSLGAGVSYNEQFF.

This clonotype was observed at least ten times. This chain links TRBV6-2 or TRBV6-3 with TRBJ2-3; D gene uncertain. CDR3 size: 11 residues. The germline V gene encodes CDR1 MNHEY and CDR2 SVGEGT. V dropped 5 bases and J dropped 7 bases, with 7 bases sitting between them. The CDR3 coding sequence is TGTGCCAGCAGTCACCTTAATACGCAGTATTTT. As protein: CASSHLNTQYF.

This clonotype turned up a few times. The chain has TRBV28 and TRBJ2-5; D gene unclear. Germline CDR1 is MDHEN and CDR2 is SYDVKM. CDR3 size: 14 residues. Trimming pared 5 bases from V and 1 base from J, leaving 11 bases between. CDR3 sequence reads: CASSPPTFQETQYF. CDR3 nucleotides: TGTGCCAGCAGTCCCCCGACCTTCCAAGAGACCCAGTACTTC.

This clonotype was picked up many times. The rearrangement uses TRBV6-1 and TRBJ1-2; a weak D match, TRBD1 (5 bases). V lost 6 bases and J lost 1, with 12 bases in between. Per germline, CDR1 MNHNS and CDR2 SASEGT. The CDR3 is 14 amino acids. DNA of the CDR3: TGTGCCAGCAGGGGGCTGGAAAATAACTATGGCTACACCTTC. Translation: CASRGLENNYGYTF.

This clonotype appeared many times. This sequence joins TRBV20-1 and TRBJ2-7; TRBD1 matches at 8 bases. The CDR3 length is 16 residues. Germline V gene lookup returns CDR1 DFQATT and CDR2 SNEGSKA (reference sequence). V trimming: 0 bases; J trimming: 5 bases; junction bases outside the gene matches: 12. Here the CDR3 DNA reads TGCAGTGCTAGAGACAACCCCTTGGACAGGGAGGACGAGCAGTACTTC. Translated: CSARDNPLDREDEQYF.

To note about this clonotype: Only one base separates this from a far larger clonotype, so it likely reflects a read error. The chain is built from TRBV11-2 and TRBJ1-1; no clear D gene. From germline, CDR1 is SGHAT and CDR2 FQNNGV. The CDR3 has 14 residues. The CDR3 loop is CASSDRSGDTGAFF. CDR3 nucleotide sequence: TGTGCCAGCAGCGACCGTTCGGGCGACACTGGAGCTTTCTTT.

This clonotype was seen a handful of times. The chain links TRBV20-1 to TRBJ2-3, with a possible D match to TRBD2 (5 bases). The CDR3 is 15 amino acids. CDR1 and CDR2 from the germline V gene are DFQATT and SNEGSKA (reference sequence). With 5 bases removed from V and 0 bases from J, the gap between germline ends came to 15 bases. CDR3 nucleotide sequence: TGCAGTGCTGAGCCTTCCGGCGGGAGCACAGATACGCAGTATTTT. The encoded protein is CSAEPSGGSTDTQYF.

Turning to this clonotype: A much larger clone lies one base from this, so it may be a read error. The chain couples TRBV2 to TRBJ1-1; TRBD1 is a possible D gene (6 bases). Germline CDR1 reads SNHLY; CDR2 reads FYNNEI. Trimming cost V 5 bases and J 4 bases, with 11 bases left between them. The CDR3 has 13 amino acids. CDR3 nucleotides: TGTGCCAGCAGTTACAGGGTAGGCACTGAAGCTTTCTTT. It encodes CASSYRVGTEAFF.

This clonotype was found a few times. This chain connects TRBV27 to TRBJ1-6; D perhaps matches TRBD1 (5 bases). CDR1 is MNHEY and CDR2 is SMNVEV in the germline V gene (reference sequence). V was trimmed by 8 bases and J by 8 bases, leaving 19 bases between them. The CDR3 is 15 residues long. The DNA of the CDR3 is TGTGCCAGCTCCCCCTTAGGGGCCTTTTATTCACCCCTCCACTTT. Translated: CASSPLGAFYSPLHF.